This T cell receptor beta chain was captured in a study of T-cell reconstitution after alpha-beta-depleted transplantation in children. The CDR3 is 15 residues long. V lost 2 bases and J lost 0, with 5 bases in between. Germline CDR1 reads MNHEY; CDR2 reads SVGAGI. A library of TCRbeta sequences, prepared with unique molecular identifiers, was generated. TCRdb re-derived calls from the PCR reads in MiXCR, one entry per CDR3 protein. Seen here are roughly 300,000 distinct CDR3 sequences, over 9% observed once, and the top ten hold 2% to 3%. The rearrangement uses TRBV6-5 and TRBJ2-6, with D unresolved. This material consisted of PBMCs from the stem cell graft donor, taken from the stem cell graft. This clonotype was sampled from a human donor who donated a stem cell graft to a child with acute lymphoblastic leukemia. CDR3 nucleotide sequence: TGTGCCAGCAGTTACGACATCTCTGGGGCCAACGTCCTGACTTTC. Its translation: CASSYDISGANVLTF.